These 21 T cell receptor beta chains were sequenced from one sample in a study of OX40 agonist ivuxolimab in advanced cancers. Repertoires were generated with immunoSEQ multiplex PCR, while TCRdb's copy carries only in-frame clones and drops some. The profile shows some 42,000 clones, 82% of them singletons. The sample consisted of CD4+ or CD8+ T cells sorted from blood, taken in a trial of the OX40 agonist ivuxolimab. Receptor source: an adult with an advanced solid tumor such as melanoma, head and neck, liver or kidney cancer.

The chain combines TRBV5-1 with TRBJ1-1, with 7 positions matching TRBD1. J was trimmed by 3 bases and V by 4 bases; bases with no gene match: 3. The CDR3 loop spans 13 amino acids. Germline V gives CDR1 SGHRS, CDR2 YFSETQ. CDR3 in DNA: TGCGCCAGCAGCACGCAGGGGGACACTGAAGCTTTCTTT. Translating gives CASSTQGDTEAFF.

This clone was observed a single time. The J gene is TRBJ1-1, the V gene TRBV6-5; D might be TRBD1 (6 bases). The germline V and J ends were trimmed by 4 bases and 4 bases, with 7 bases remaining between them. There are 12 residues in the CDR3. CDR1 is MNHEY, CDR2 SVGAGI, per germline. The CDR3 coding sequence is TGTGCCAGCAGTTGGGGGCGCACTGAAGCTTTCTTT. It yields the protein CASSWGRTEAFF.

The chain is built from TRBV5-5 and TRBJ1-5; tentatively, D is TRBD1 (5 bases). V was cut by 3 bases and J by 0 bases, with 10 bases left in between. The CDR3 runs 15 residues. Germline V CDR1 and CDR2: SGHKS, YYEKEE (reference sequence). The CDR3 DNA follows: TGTGCCAGCAGCTCGACAGTTTATAGCAATCAGCCCCAGCATTTT. It encodes CASSSTVYSNQPQHF.

The chain uses TRBV6-6 and TRBJ1-2; the D gene is possibly TRBD1 (6 bases). CDR1 and CDR2 from the germline V gene are MNHNY and SVGAGI (reference sequence). V lost 0 bases and J 2 bases, leaving 10 bases between the germline ends. The CDR3 length is 15 residues. DNA for the CDR3: TGTGCCAGCAGTTACTCCAGGGGCCCGAACTATGGCTACACCTTC. Its protein is CASSYSRGPNYGYTF.

The chain joins TRBV10-3 to TRBJ2-3, with D uncertain. The CDR3 has 14 amino acids. Germline-derived CDR1 and CDR2 are ENHRY and SYGVKD. V was cut by 2 bases and J by 2 bases, with 8 bases left in between. CDR3 in DNA: TGTGCCATCAGTGAGAGGAGAGACACAGATACGCAGTATTTT. This translates into CAISERRDTDTQYF.

The V gene is TRBV9, the J gene TRBJ1-5; the D gene is possibly TRBD1 (5 bases). This CDR3 is 14 amino acids long. V was pared by 4 bases and J by 7 bases, with 15 bases between. Looked up from germline, CDR1 is SGDLS and CDR2 is YYNGEE. CDR3 residues: CASSSVVEGQPQHF. The CDR3 DNA follows: TGTGCCAGCAGCTCAGTGGTGGAGGGGCAGCCCCAGCATTTT.

This clone was observed a single time. CDR3 sequence reads: CASSLSRQGPFKGYGYTF. The CDR3 coding sequence is TGTGCCAGCAGTTTATCGAGACAGGGCCCCTTCAAAGGCTATGGCTACACCTTC. This sequence joins TRBV27 and TRBJ1-2; 7 bases agree with TRBD1. Germline V gene data show CDR1 as MNHEY and CDR2 as SMNVEV (reference sequence). Trimming cost V 0 bases and J 4 bases; bases outside gene matches: 14. The CDR3 totals 18 residues.

The V call is TRBV18, the J call TRBJ1-5; no clear D gene. V was cut by 6 bases and J by 0 bases, with 9 bases left in between. The CDR3 is made up of 14 amino acids. Germline V lookup: CDR1 KGHSH, CDR2 LQKENI. As DNA, the CDR3 is TGTGCCAGCTCGCTCGTGGATAGCAATCAGCCCCAGCATTTT. As protein: CASSLVDSNQPQHF.

This clone was observed once. The chain joins TRBV9 to TRBJ1-3; D is possibly TRBD1 (5 bases). The CDR3 has 12 amino acids. CDR1 and CDR2 (germline): SGDLS, YYNGEE. V was clipped by 3 bases and J by 11 bases, with 12 bases between them. The CDR3 spells CASSAQGSPIYF. The CDR3 nucleotides are TGTGCCAGCAGCGCCCAGGGATCCCCCATATATTTT.

In its sample, this clone ranks as medium-sized (0.01 to 0.1%). This rearrangement joins TRBV7-9 to TRBJ2-7; TRBD2 aligns across 7 bases. CDR3 size: 11 residues. From germline, CDR1 is SEHNR and CDR2 FQNEAQ (reference sequence). The J segment lost 7 bases and the V segment lost 5 bases, leaving 2 bases of the junction unmatched. CDR3 in amino acids: CASSPGGEQYF. The CDR3 region has the DNA TGTGCCAGCAGCCCCGGGGGGGAGCAGTACTTC.

The rearrangement uses TRBV6-5 and TRBJ2-3; 7 nucleotides line up with TRBD1. Trimming removed 7 bases from V and 5 bases from J; junction bases left unmatched: 12. The CDR3 is 15 amino acids. In germline, CDR1 is MNHEY, CDR2 SVGAGI. The CDR3: CASNPVRGQQDTQYF. DNA for the CDR3: TGTGCCAGCAACCCAGTGAGGGGGCAACAAGATACGCAGTATTTT.

This clone was observed a few times. V usage is TRBV6-6 and J usage is TRBJ1-1, with D unclear. The germline gives CDR1 MNHNY, CDR2 SVGAGI (reference sequence). The ends were cut back, 10 bases at V and 3 bases at J, with 21 bases in the middle. This CDR3 spans 15 amino acids. CDR3 residues: CATSMFGSGYTEAFF. In DNA, the CDR3 is TGTGCCACCTCTATGTTTGGCAGCGGTTACACTGAAGCTTTCTTT.

V is TRBV5-1 and J is TRBJ2-3; 12 bases fit TRBD2. CDR3 size: 17 residues. The germline V gene has CDR1 SGHRS and CDR2 YFSETQ. The trim removed 6 bases at V and 5 bases at J, leaving 13 bases unmatched. The CDR3 is CASTDPLGLAGRDTQYF. The CDR3 DNA reads TGCGCCAGCACCGACCCTCTCGGACTAGCGGGACGAGATACGCAGTATTTT. The full variable domain, its missing parts supplied by reference TRBV5-1 and TRBJ2-3, is KAGVTQTPRYLIKTRGQQVTLSCSPISGHRSVSWYQQTPGQGLQFLFEYFSETQRNKGNFPGRFSGRQFSNSRSEMNVSTLELGDSALYLCASTDPLGLAGRDTQYFGPGTRLTVL.

The chain employs TRBV6-5 and TRBJ2-7; D is undetermined. This CDR3 contains 14 residues. Germline CDR1 is MNHEY and CDR2 is SVGAGI. V dropped 5 bases and J dropped 4 bases, with 15 bases sitting between them. CDR3 DNA: TGTGCCAGCAGTCGCCCGGCGCCGGGTTACGAGCAGTACTTC. Protein product: CASSRPAPGYEQYF.

This clone was recorded once. The chain is built from TRBV15 and TRBJ2-3; D possibly corresponds to TRBD2 (5 bases). The CDR3 loop spans 14 amino acids. Looked up from germline, CDR1 is LNHNV and CDR2 is YYDKDF (reference sequence). V shed 3 bases and J shed 1 base, with 8 bases lying between them. The CDR3 loop is CATSSGAGTDTQYF. For the CDR3, the DNA is TGTGCCACCAGCAGTGGAGCGGGCACAGATACGCAGTATTTT. Full variable domain (rest looked up from reference TRBV15 and TRBJ2-3): DAMVIQNPRYQVTQFGKPVTLSCSQTLNHNVMYWYQQKSSQAPKLLFHYYDKDFNNEADTPDNFQSRRPNTSFCFLDIRSPGLGDTAMYLCATSSGAGTDTQYFGPGTRLTVL.

V and J are TRBV5-8 and TRBJ1-3, with TRBD1 identical over 7 bases. With V trimmed by 4 bases and J by 0 bases, 7 bases remained unmatched. Germline lookup yields CDR1 SGHTS and CDR2 YDEGEE. This CDR3 is 16 amino acids long. The CDR3, as DNA: TGTGCCAGCAGCGACTACAGGGGAACCTCTGGAAACACCATATATTTT. It is translated as CASSDYRGTSGNTIYF.

The chain uses TRBV19 and TRBJ2-1, with D hard to call. The CDR3 spans 12 residues. The V gene lost 0 bases and the J gene lost 3 bases, with 0 bases spanning the gap. The germline gives CDR1 LNHDA, CDR2 SQIVND (reference sequence). The CDR3 reads CASSIDYNEQFF. The CDR3, as DNA: TGTGCCAGTAGTATAGACTACAATGAGCAGTTCTTC.

V gene TRBV4-1 combines with J gene TRBJ2-7; D perhaps matches TRBD1 (5 bases). Germline CDR1 is MGHRA and CDR2 is YSYEKL. The CDR3 is 15 residues long. V gave up 2 bases and J gave up 6 bases, with 17 bases separating them. DNA for the CDR3: TGCGCCAGCAGCCAAAGCCAACAGGACAAGGGCGAGCAGTACTTC. It codes for CASSQSQQDKGEQYF.

The chain joins TRBV5-4 to TRBJ1-2; D is unclear. The V and J ends lost 4 bases and 6 bases respectively, with 13 bases between them. Germline values: CDR1 SGHNT, CDR2 YYREEE (reference sequence). This CDR3 spans 13 amino acids. The CDR3 protein is CASSPDPSDGYTF. CDR3 nucleotides: TGTGCCAGCAGCCCTGACCCAAGCGATGGCTACACCTTC.

Written as DNA, the CDR3 is TGCGCCAGCAGTGAAAGCGGGGGATACAATGAGCAGTTCTTC. Translated: CASSESGGYNEQFF. The rearrangement links TRBV10-2 to TRBJ2-1, with 8 bases aligning to TRBD2. V gave up 3 bases and J gave up 4 bases; unmatched junction bases: 2. The CDR3 covers 14 residues. Germline CDR1 reads WSHSY; CDR2 reads SAAADI.

The rearrangement joins TRBV28 to TRBJ1-5, with D perhaps matching TRBD1 (5 bases). Germline V gene sequence: CDR1 MDHEN, CDR2 SYDVKM. V shed 6 bases and J shed 0 bases, with 6 bases lying between them. CDR3 length equals 13 residues. CDR3 amino acids: CASSRDSNQPQHF. DNA of the CDR3: TGTGCCAGCAGCAGGGATAGCAATCAGCCCCAGCATTTT.